These T cell receptor beta chains were read from a single sample in a study of cytotoxic CD8 clonotypes in ibrutinib-treated CLL. Generated by immunoSEQ multiplex PCR, the TCRdb table keeps only in-frame clones and is missing some. The sample carries approximately 210,000 clones, over 60% recorded once. Sequencing used PBMCs, obtained after 24 months of ibrutinib treatment. The source of these receptors is a human donor with chronic lymphocytic leukemia. Each CDR3 is given with its conserved first and last residue. The order of the fields is D gene, J gene, clone size, V gene, CDR3 DNA, CDR3 protein. A D gene is named only where the DNA matches it firmly. Part of the rows lack a size; the others show once, few, many or a class for expanded clones.

TRBD1	TRBJ2-6	NA	TRBV10-3	TGTGCCACCCGACAGGGTCCTGGGGCCAACGTCCTGACTTTC	CATRQGPGANVLTF
TRBD2	TRBJ2-3	NA	TRBV9	TGTGCCAGCAGAACTAGCGGGACAGATACGCAGTATTTT	CASRTSGTDTQYF
NA	TRBJ2-7	NA	TRBV20-1	TGCAGTGCTAGGCTCTTATACGAGCGGTACTTC	CSARLLYERYF
NA	TRBJ1-5	few	TRBV9	TGTGCCAGCAGCGTAGATCAGGGCAATCAGCCCCAGCATTTT	CASSVDQGNQPQHF
TRBD1	TRBJ1-5	NA	TRBV9	TGTGCCAGCAGCGTAGGGACAGGGGGCCTCTATCAGCCCCAGCATTTT	CASSVGTGGLYQPQHF
NA	TRBJ1-1	NA	TRBV2	TGTGCCAGCAGTGAAAGTGGAGGGGCGCCGACTTTCTTT	CASSESGGAPTFF
TRBD1	TRBJ1-2	NA	TRBV30	TGTGCCGGGGACGGACAGGGGGCGGGTGGCTACACCTTC	CAGDGQGAGGYTF
NA	TRBJ2-7	once	TRBV4-3	TGCGCCAGCAGCCAAGACCCAGGGACCTACGAGCAGTACTTC	CASSQDPGTYEQYF
NA	TRBJ2-1	NA	TRBV5-6	TGTGCCAGCAGCTTCGGTGGGCGGGGCTCCTACAATGAGCAGTTCTTC	CASSFGGRGSYNEQFF
TRBD1	TRBJ1-2	NA	TRBV5-5	TGTGCCAGCAGCTCTAGACAGGGGCACTATGGCTACACCTTC	CASSSRQGHYGYTF
TRBD2	TRBJ2-1	once	TRBV28	TGTGCCAGCAGCCTCCTTAGCGGGATTAACTCCTACAATGAGCAGTTCTTC	CASSLLSGINSYNEQFF
NA	TRBJ2-1	NA	TRBV10-3	TGTGCCATCAGTGAACTTGGGCGGGAGCAGTTCTTC	CAISELGREQFF
NA	TRBJ2-1	NA	TRBV6-6	TGTGCCAGCAGTTACTCGATGGCGGGGGAGCAGTTCTTC	CASSYSMAGEQFF
NA	TRBJ2-7	NA	TRBV18	TGTGCCAGCTCCTCCGGACAACAATACGAGCAGTACTTC	CASSSGQQYEQYF
NA	TRBJ1-5	once	TRBV30	TGTGCCTGGAGCGGGGCCCAAGGGTCACATCAGCCCCAGCATTTT	CAWSGAQGSHQPQHF
TRBD2	TRBJ2-2	NA	TRBV6-5	TGTGCCAGCAGACGACTAGCGGGAGACACCGGGGAGCTGTTTTTT	CASRRLAGDTGELFF
NA	TRBJ2-1	NA	TRBV7-7	TGTGCCAGCAGTCCCGCCGGGCCCAGCTCGGGGCAGTTCTTC	CASSPAGPSSGQFF
TRBD1	TRBJ1-2	NA	TRBV4-1	TGCGCCAGCAGCCAAGATACCCAGGGGGCTGGCTATGGCTACACCTTC	CASSQDTQGAGYGYTF
TRBD2	TRBJ2-2	NA	TRBV15	TGTGCCACCAGCAGCCTAGCGGGAGGGAACACCGGGGAGCTGTTTTTT	CATSSLAGGNTGELFF
TRBD1	TRBJ1-2	NA	TRBV6-5	TGTGCCAGCAGTTACGGAGGGGGCGGTGACTATGGCTACACCTTC	CASSYGGGGDYGYTF
NA	TRBJ1-4	NA	TRBV29-1	TGCAGCGGCAAGCTTGGATCGGGGTACGCAACTAATGAAAAACTGTTTTTT	CSGKLGSGYATNEKLFF
NA	TRBJ2-1	NA	TRBV25-1	TGTGCCAGCAGTGAATACCCGACGTACAATGAGCAGTTCTTC	CASSEYPTYNEQFF
TRBD1	TRBJ1-2	few	TRBV19	TGTGCCAGTAGTATAGCCCCTGAAGGGGGCTTCTATGGCTACACCTTC	CASSIAPEGGFYGYTF
TRBD2	TRBJ2-1	NA	TRBV7-9	TGTGCCAGCAGGGGACTAGCGGGAGGCGGTGAGCAGTTCTTC	CASRGLAGGGEQFF
TRBD1	TRBJ1-3	NA	TRBV30	TGTGCCCGAAAACGGACAGGGGGAAACACCATATATTTT	CARKRTGGNTIYF
TRBD1	TRBJ2-2	NA	TRBV18	TGTGCCAGCTCCCCCCAACGGACAGGGAACACCGGGGAGCTGTTTTTT	CASSPQRTGNTGELFF
NA	TRBJ1-2	NA	TRBV27	TGTGCCAGCAGATTTACAGGGAACTATGGCTACACCTTC	CASRFTGNYGYTF
TRBD1	TRBJ1-1	many	TRBV6-5	TGTGCCAGCAGAACTACCGGGACAGAGAACACTGAAGCTTTCTTT	CASRTTGTENTEAFF
TRBD2	TRBJ2-1	NA	TRBV4-3	TGCGCCAGCAGCCAAGATTACGGGACTAGTGGGGGGTACTACAATGAGCAGTTCTTC	CASSQDYGTSGGYYNEQFF
NA	TRBJ2-5	NA	TRBV29-1	TGCAGCGTTGAACGAGGCAGCCAAGAGACCCAGTACTTC	CSVERGSQETQYF
NA	TRBJ1-2	NA	TRBV4-3	TGCGCCAGCAGCCAAGATCACAACTATGGCTACACCTTC	CASSQDHNYGYTF
NA	TRBJ2-7	NA	TRBV7-9	TGTGCCAGCAGCCGCCTCGTGGGGCGGCGGCCCTACGAGCAGTACTTC	CASSRLVGRRPYEQYF
NA	TRBJ2-7	NA	TRBV7-8	TGTGCCAGCAGCCCAGTAGAAACCTCGAACGAGCAGTACTTC	CASSPVETSNEQYF
NA	TRBJ1-5	NA	TRBV5-1	TGCGCCAGCAGCTTCGAAGGGCGCCAGCCCCAGCATTTT	CASSFEGRQPQHF
NA	TRBJ1-5	few	TRBV28	TGTGCCAGCAGTTTAGGCACCATTCAGCCCCAGCATTTT	CASSLGTIQPQHF
TRBD1	TRBJ1-1	few	TRBV12-5	TGTGCTAGTGGTAGGGGGCCCAGGGCAAGGAACACTGAAGCTTTCTTT	CASGRGPRARNTEAFF
TRBD2	TRBJ2-7	NA	TRBV5-1	TGCGCCAGCACGTCCGGGACTAGCGGCTACGAGCAGTACTTC	CASTSGTSGYEQYF
NA	TRBJ1-5	few	TRBV19	TGTGCCAGTAGTACCCGGGGATACAATCAGCCCCAGCATTTT	CASSTRGYNQPQHF
NA	TRBJ1-5	NA	TRBV2	TGTGCCAGCAGTGGGGGGGGCGGAGGGTTAGGCCAGCCCCAGCATTTT	CASSGGGGGLGQPQHF
TRBD2	TRBJ2-5	NA	TRBV10-1	TGCGCCAGCAGTGAGTCGTTTAGCGGGAGGGAGACCCAGTACTTC	CASSESFSGRETQYF